The 32 T cell receptor beta chains presented below share a single source sample, sequenced in a study of T cell repertoires and Cas9 in healthy adults. Clones were read by immunoSEQ multiplex PCR, and TCRdb kept only the in-frame ones, dropping some. The table lists about 15,000 clones, 89% of them singletons. The sample comprised Tregs (CD4+, CD25+, CD127-, CD137-, CD154-) from PBMCs; culture status not recorded. These receptor sequences come from a human donor in good health.

The chain employs TRBV11-2 and TRBJ1-6; weak D call: TRBD1 (5 bases). Germline V gene data show CDR1 as SGHAT and CDR2 as FQNNGV. The CDR3 has 15 residues. V was cut by 1 base and J by 3 bases, with 7 bases left in between. Here the CDR3 DNA reads TGTGCCAGCAGCTTAGCAGGGTTCTATAATTCACCCCTCCACTTT. Translation gives CASSLAGFYNSPLHF.

The genes are TRBV5-1 and TRBJ2-2; 12 bases align to TRBD2. The CDR3 loop spans 16 amino acids. Germline V gene lookup returns CDR1 SGHRS and CDR2 YFSETQ. J was trimmed by 7 bases and V by 4 bases; bases with no gene match: 8. The CDR3 here is CASSARLAGAHGELFF. Here the CDR3 DNA reads TGCGCCAGCAGCGCGAGACTAGCGGGGGCCCACGGGGAGCTGTTTTTT.

V and J are TRBV5-4 and TRBJ2-1; 11 positions agree with TRBD2. This CDR3 has 16 amino acids. Germline CDR1 is SGHNT and CDR2 is YYREEE (reference sequence). J gave up 9 bases and V 4 bases, and 12 bases lay outside the gene matches. This CDR3 is CASSATIAGGPGEQFF. As DNA, the CDR3 is TGTGCCAGCAGCGCCACTATAGCGGGGGGGCCTGGTGAGCAGTTCTTC.

This chain connects TRBV6-6 to TRBJ1-1, with D perhaps TRBD1 (6 bases). The CDR3 is 14 amino acids. From germline, CDR1 is MNHNY and CDR2 SVGAGI (reference sequence). Trimming removed 6 bases at V and 11 bases at J, with 22 bases between. DNA for the CDR3: TGTGCCAGCAGACAGACAGGTCGATTAATAGACGCTTTCTTT. Its protein is CASRQTGRLIDAFF.

V gene TRBV6-5 combines with J gene TRBJ2-7; TRBD1 matches 7 bases. The V gene end was trimmed by 6 bases and the J gene end by 3 bases; junction bases not matched to a gene: 8. Germline values: CDR1 MNHEY, CDR2 SVGAGI. The length of the CDR3 is 14 residues. This CDR3 reads CASRVQGDRYEQYF. In DNA, the CDR3 is TGTGCCAGCAGGGTGCAGGGGGACCGCTACGAGCAGTACTTC.

In its sample, this clone was seen a few times. The chain joins TRBV15 to TRBJ1-1; D is possibly TRBD1 (5 bases). This CDR3 spans 16 amino acids. CDR1 is LNHNV and CDR2 is YYDKDF in the germline V gene (reference sequence). The V gene lost 0 bases and the J gene lost 1 base, with 12 bases spanning the gap. The CDR3 reads CATSRETAQENTEAFF. CDR3 DNA: TGTGCCACCAGCAGAGAAACAGCACAGGAGAACACTGAAGCTTTCTTT. Supplemented by reference TRBV15 and TRBJ1-1, the full variable domain reads DAMVIQNPRYQVTQFGKPVTLSCSQTLNHNVMYWYQQKSSQAPKLLFHYYDKDFNNEADTPDNFQSRRPNTSFCFLDIRSPGLGDTAMYLCATSRETAQENTEAFFGQGTRLTVV.

The DNA for the CDR3 is TGTGCCAGCAGTGACTTCTCTGGGGCCAACGTCCTGACTTTC. As protein: CASSDFSGANVLTF. This chain connects TRBV6-4 to TRBJ2-6, with D unclear. Trimming removed 1 base at V and 0 bases at J, with 1 base between. CDR3 size: 14 residues. Germline CDR1 is MRHNA and CDR2 is SNTAGT.

The rearrangement joins TRBV19 to TRBJ2-5; D is perhaps TRBD1 (5 bases). From germline, CDR1 is LNHDA and CDR2 SQIVND (reference sequence). Trimming took off 7 bases at V and 4 bases at J, with 13 bases between the two ends. The CDR3 totals 13 residues. The CDR3 protein is CASNQGWSETQYF. The CDR3 DNA sequence: TGTGCCAGTAACCAGGGTTGGTCAGAGACCCAGTACTTC.

The chain employs TRBV5-1 and TRBJ1-2; weak D call: TRBD1 (5 bases). CDR1 is SGHRS, CDR2 YFSETQ, per germline. The length of the CDR3 is 14 residues. V was cut by 2 bases and J by 4 bases, with 12 bases left in between. CDR3 sequence reads: CASSFEGWSYGYTF. The DNA for the CDR3 is TGCGCCAGCAGCTTTGAGGGGTGGAGCTATGGCTACACCTTC.

This chain links TRBV2 with TRBJ1-6; 9 positions agree with TRBD1. Germline CDR1 and CDR2: SNHLY and FYNNEI. The V segment lost 6 bases and the J segment 10 bases; nucleotides outside the gene matches: 13. CDR3 length equals 16 residues. The CDR3 coding sequence is TGTGCCAGCAGCCCCGTGGGGACAGGGTCGGACTCACCCCTCCACTTT. Protein: CASSPVGTGSDSPLHF.

This clone was recorded a few times. The chain combines TRBV10-3 with TRBJ1-5, with D uncertain. Trimming took 4 bases from V and 0 from J, leaving 4 bases between them. Germline CDR1 ENHRY, CDR2 SYGVKD. The CDR3 runs to 13 residues. The CDR3 nucleotides are TGTGCCATCAGTGTCAGTAGCAATCAGCCCCAGCATTTT. Translation: CAISVSSNQPQHF.

The chain has TRBV11-2 and TRBJ2-7, with D uncertain. CDR3 size: 14 residues. Germline CDR1 and CDR2: SGHAT and FQNNGV. Trimming removed 5 bases at V and 6 bases at J, with 17 bases between. CDR3 amino acids: CASSVGSPLAEQYF. The CDR3, as DNA: TGTGCCAGCAGCGTCGGCAGTCCCTTGGCCGAGCAGTACTTC.

The chain uses TRBV18 and TRBJ1-1; no reliable D call. The germline CDR1 and CDR2 sequences are KGHSH and LQKENI. The V end was cut by 2 bases, the J end by 3 bases, with 7 bases between. This CDR3 contains 13 residues. The CDR3: CASSPNGDTEAFF. CDR3 nucleotides: TGTGCCAGCTCACCAAACGGGGACACTGAAGCTTTCTTT.

The chain has TRBV16 and TRBJ1-4; D unresolved. Germline-derived CDR1 and CDR2 are KGHSY and FQNENV. The CDR3 extends over 14 amino acids. With 0 bases removed from V and 5 bases from J, the gap between germline ends came to 7 bases. In DNA, the CDR3 is TGTGCCAGCAGCCAATCGGCAGGAAATGAAAAACTGTTTTTT. As protein: CASSQSAGNEKLFF. Full variable domain (rest looked up from reference TRBV16 and TRBJ1-4): GEEVAQTPKHLVRGEGQKAKLYCAPIKGHSYVFWYQQVLKNEFKFLISFQNENVFDETGMPKERFSAKCLPNSPCSLEIQATKLEDSAVYFCASSQSAGNEKLFFGSGTQLSVL.

The chain joins TRBV29-1 to TRBJ1-2; a weak D match, TRBD1 (6 bases). Germline CDR1 SQVTM, CDR2 ANQGSEA. The ends were cut back, 7 bases at V and 2 bases at J, with 11 bases in the middle. The CDR3 runs 12 residues. The CDR3 bases are TGCAGCGCTTGGACAGAGAACTATGGCTACACCTTC. Encoded protein: CSAWTENYGYTF. Complete variable domain (other parts from reference TRBV29-1 and TRBJ1-2): SAVISQKPSRDICQRGTSLTIQCQVDSQVTMMFWYRQQPGQSLTLIATANQGSEATYESGFVIDKFPISRPNLTFSTLTVSNMSPEDSSIYLCSAWTENYGYTFGSGTRLTVV.

This chain uses TRBV6-1 with TRBJ2-7, with D possibly called TRBD1 or TRBD2 (6 bases each). This CDR3 is built from 17 residues. Germline V gives CDR1 MNHNS, CDR2 SASEGT. The V gene lost 6 bases and the J gene lost 2 bases, with 23 bases spanning the gap. The CDR3 spells CASSEPMGGSFPYEQYF. DNA for the CDR3: TGTGCCAGCAGCGAACCGATGGGGGGCAGTTTTCCCTACGAGCAGTACTTC.

The V and J genes are TRBV6-1 and TRBJ2-7; D might be TRBD1 (6 bases). The ends were cut back, 7 bases at V and 3 bases at J, with 19 bases in the middle. Germline CDR1 and CDR2: MNHNS and SASEGT. The CDR3 length is 15 residues. The DNA of the CDR3 is TGTGCCAGCAAGTGGGCACAGGGTTCTTTCTACGAGCAGTACTTC. Amino acids: CASKWAQGSFYEQYF.

V and J are TRBV6-6 and TRBJ2-1; no clear D gene. Trimming cost V 2 bases and J 2 bases, with 13 bases left between them. CDR1 MNHNY and CDR2 SVGAGI come from the germline V gene (reference sequence). The CDR3 covers 16 residues. CDR3 coding DNA: TGTGCCAGCAGTTACAGCGCGGAGCCAACCTACAATGAGCAGTTCTTC. It yields the protein CASSYSAEPTYNEQFF.

The chain recombines TRBV5-1 with TRBJ2-7; TRBD1 or TRBD2 may be the D gene (6 bases each). The CDR3 contains 16 residues. Germline CDR1 SGHRS, CDR2 YFSETQ. V gave up 0 bases and J gave up 3 bases, with 16 bases separating them. In DNA, the CDR3 is TGCGCCAGCAGCTTGGTAGGGGGGAAACCGCTCTACGAGCAGTACTTC. Protein sequence: CASSLVGGKPLYEQYF.

CDR3 sequence: CASKTGPTDTQYF. The CDR3 nucleotides read TGCGCCAGCAAAACCGGGCCAACAGATACGCAGTATTTT. The chain recombines TRBV5-1 with TRBJ2-3; the D is unclear. Germline CDR1 is SGHRS and CDR2 is YFSETQ. CDR3 length equals 13 residues. The V end was cut by 6 bases, the J end by 3 bases, with 11 bases between. The full variable domain, completed using reference TRBV5-1 and TRBJ2-3, is KAGVTQTPRYLIKTRGQQVTLSCSPISGHRSVSWYQQTPGQGLQFLFEYFSETQRNKGNFPGRFSGRQFSNSRSEMNVSTLELGDSALYLCASKTGPTDTQYFGPGTRLTVL.

V and J are TRBV27 and TRBJ1-2; 7 bases match TRBD1. CDR1 is MNHEY, CDR2 SMNVEV, per germline (reference sequence). CDR3 length: 15 amino acids. The V and J ends lost 5 bases and 7 bases, in that order; junction bases with no gene match: 13. The CDR3 protein is CASSPWTGVGGGYTF. The CDR3 region has the DNA TGTGCCAGCAGTCCGTGGACAGGAGTTGGTGGTGGCTACACCTTC.

This sequence joins TRBV20-1 and TRBJ1-2; D gene unclear. V shed 4 bases and J shed 6 bases, with 9 bases lying between them. Germline CDR1 is DFQATT and CDR2 is SNEGSKA (reference sequence). There are 11 residues in the CDR3. The CDR3 sequence: CSATYGDGYTF. As DNA, the CDR3 is TGCAGTGCTACGTACGGGGATGGCTACACCTTC.

The rearrangement joins TRBV2 to TRBJ1-6, with 7 bases identical to TRBD1. Germline lookup yields CDR1 SNHLY and CDR2 FYNNEI. The CDR3 has 15 amino acids. The J segment lost 4 bases and the V segment lost 8 bases, leaving 8 bases of the junction unmatched. The CDR3 DNA reads as TGTGCCAGCGGAAAAGGACAGGCTTATAATTCACCCCTCCACTTT. It yields the protein CASGKGQAYNSPLHF.

This clone showed up just once. This chain uses TRBV4-1 with TRBJ2-7; D is ambiguous. The V end was cut by 0 bases, the J end by 12 bases, with 15 bases between. The CDR3 extends over 13 amino acids. The V gene's germline CDR1 is MGHRA and CDR2 YSYEKL. The CDR3 loop reads CASSQELDRHRYF. DNA for the CDR3: TGCGCCAGCAGCCAAGAGCTAGACCGACACAGGTACTTC.

This clone was observed a single time. The chain is built from TRBV2 and TRBJ1-6; 9 bases map to TRBD1. The germline V gene encodes CDR1 SNHLY and CDR2 FYNNEI. Trimming took 4 bases from V and 9 from J; bases not matched to a gene: 7. The CDR3 sequence is 15 residues long. CDR3 nucleotide sequence: TGTGCCAGCAGTGGGGAACAGGGGGCCGGTTCACCCCTCCACTTT. Its protein is CASSGEQGAGSPLHF.

The genes are TRBV19 and TRBJ1-1, with D possibly being TRBD1 (5 bases). V was clipped by 1 base and J by 1 base, with 10 bases between them. CDR1 is LNHDA and CDR2 is SQIVND in the germline V gene (reference sequence). The CDR3 totals 15 residues. Written as DNA, the CDR3 is TGTGCCAGTAGTATAGCCGGGACGGCGAACACTGAAGCTTTCTTT. It codes for CASSIAGTANTEAFF.

As DNA, the CDR3 is TGTGCCAGCATCCGCAGTGGATTAACCTACGAGCAGTACTTC. It codes for CASIRSGLTYEQYF. V gene TRBV28 combines with J gene TRBJ2-7, with no clear D. CDR3 size: 14 residues. Trimming stripped 7 bases from V and 2 bases from J, with 15 bases between. Germline CDR1 is MDHEN and CDR2 is SYDVKM.

The chain joins TRBV5-1 to TRBJ1-6, with a tentative D call TRBD1 (6 bases). This CDR3 region has 15 residues. Germline values: CDR1 SGHRS, CDR2 YFSETQ. V lost 0 bases, J lost 5 bases, and 9 bases lay in between. CDR3 DNA: TGCGCCAGCAGCTTGGACAGGGCGGATAATTCACCCCTCCACTTT. This sequence encodes CASSLDRADNSPLHF.

The gene calls are TRBV2 and TRBJ1-3; 9 positions match TRBD1. Germline V gene lookup returns CDR1 SNHLY and CDR2 FYNNEI. V dropped 5 bases and J dropped 4; count of bases not matched to a gene: 6. This CDR3 has 15 amino acids. Written as DNA, the CDR3 is TGTGCCAGCAGTTCTAACAGGGGGCGAGGAAACACCATATATTTT. This encodes CASSSNRGRGNTIYF.

The V and J genes are TRBV5-1 and TRBJ1-6; the match to TRBD1 covers 10 bases. Germline V CDR1 and CDR2: SGHRS, YFSETQ. V shed 3 bases and J 1 base; nucleotides not matched to a gene: 4. The CDR3 consists of 17 residues. CDR3 region: CASSSTGGSSYNSPLHF. CDR3 DNA: TGCGCCAGCAGCTCGACAGGGGGCTCGTCCTATAATTCACCCCTCCACTTT.

This chain uses TRBV5-1 with TRBJ1-1; TRBD1 agrees at 8 bases. Trimming removed 1 base from V and 0 bases from J; junction bases left unmatched: 5. CDR1 and CDR2 (germline): SGHRS, YFSETQ. The CDR3 extends over 16 amino acids. The CDR3 nucleotides read TGCGCCAGCAGCTTGAGGGACAGGTCTTTGAACACTGAAGCTTTCTTT. Residues: CASSLRDRSLNTEAFF.

This clone was detected only once. V and J are TRBV18 and TRBJ1-1; 8 positions match TRBD1. This CDR3 contains 14 residues. Per the germline V gene, CDR1 is KGHSH and CDR2 is LQKENI. The V gene end was trimmed by 5 bases and the J gene end by 5 bases; junction bases not matched to a gene: 7. The CDR3: CASSWQGAVTEAFF. The CDR3 nucleotides read TGTGCCAGCTCATGGCAGGGGGCGGTGACTGAAGCTTTCTTT.